The next 30 T cell receptor beta chains were all read from a single sample in a study of Ad26.COV2.S vaccination and SARS-CoV-2 variants. Using immunoSEQ multiplex PCR, the repertoire was profiled, and TCRdb retains in-frame clones only, with some absent. Of under 300,000 clones listed, roughly 85% are singletons. Treatment of the sample: some 20 received Ad26.COV2.S at low or high dose, single or two shots; roughly five received placebo; per-sample allocation not given. Each sample was drawn 63 days after the first injection (of vaccine or placebo). The sample in question was peripheral blood, obtained in a trial of Ad26.COV2.S vaccine versus placebo. The receptors originated from a person between 18 and 59 years old who received the Ad26.COV2.S COVID-19 vaccine or a placebo.

This chain uses TRBV3-1 (or the pseudogene TRBV3-2) with TRBJ1-3; TRBD1 is a possible D gene (5 bases). The V gene lost 1 base and the J gene lost 2 bases, with 6 bases spanning the gap. This CDR3 has 14 amino acids. From germline, CDR1 is LGHDT and CDR2 YNNKEL (reference sequence). The CDR3 sequence: CASSQVGAGNTIYF. CDR3 DNA sequence: TGTGCCAGCAGCCAAGTAGGGGCTGGAAACACCATATATTTT.

This clone was seen a single time. V and J are TRBV21-1 and TRBJ2-3; the table's D call, TRBD1, has no DNA check behind it. TRBV21-1 is a pseudogene. The length of the CDR3 is 14 residues. CDR3 in amino acids: CASSRGQATDTQYF. The CDR3 DNA is TGTGCTAGCAGCAGGGGACAGGCCACAGATACGCAGTATTTT.

The V call is TRBV4-3, the J call TRBJ2-2, with TRBD2 matching over 10 bases. CDR1 and CDR2 (germline): LGHNA, YSLEER. With V trimmed by 0 bases and J by 7 bases, 8 bases remained unmatched. This CDR3 comprises 17 residues. The CDR3 region has the DNA TGCGCCAGCAGCCAAGATTTCCGGACTAGCGGCTACGGGGAGCTGTTTTTT. Translation gives CASSQDFRTSGYGELFF.

The chain is built from TRBV6-5 and TRBJ2-3, with D possibly being TRBD2 (7 bases). Germline loops: CDR1 MNHEY, CDR2 SVGAGI. The ends were cut back, 4 bases at V and 0 bases at J, with 14 bases in the middle. The CDR3 totals 16 residues. CDR3 nucleotide sequence: TGTGCCAGCAGTTTTCAAGCGGGACATAGCACAGATACGCAGTATTTT. Amino acid sequence: CASSFQAGHSTDTQYF.

The chain employs TRBV7-9 and TRBJ1-1; D is unclear. Deletions cut 5 bases from V and 8 bases from J, with 9 bases between. The CDR3 sequence is 11 residues long. Looked up from germline, CDR1 is SEHNR and CDR2 is FQNEAQ (reference sequence). CDR3: CASSKTREAFF. In DNA form, the CDR3 reads TGTGCCAGCAGCAAGACACGGGAAGCTTTCTTT.

The V and J genes are TRBV7-9 and TRBJ2-3; 7 positions agree with TRBD1. The CDR3 contains 16 residues. Losses at the gene ends were 5 bases for V and 2 bases for J; bases not matched to a gene: 10. Germline V gene sequence: CDR1 SEHNR, CDR2 FQNEAQ (reference sequence). Here the CDR3 DNA reads TGTGCCAGCAGCCTCCCAGGGGGTCCCCACACAGATACGCAGTATTTT. Encoded protein: CASSLPGGPHTDTQYF.

This chain connects TRBV4-3 to TRBJ1-6; 7 bases map to TRBD1. The CDR3 has 15 amino acids. CDR1 is LGHNA and CDR2 is YSLEER in the germline V gene. J was trimmed by 13 bases and V by 1 base; bases with no gene match: 10. In DNA form, the CDR3 reads TGCGCCAGCAGCCAAGCAGGGGGTATTGGGGATCCCCTCCACTTT. Translation: CASSQAGGIGDPLHF.

The V and J genes are TRBV7-2 and TRBJ2-5, with TRBD1 identical over 7 bases. Germline lookup yields CDR1 SGHTA and CDR2 FQGNSA. This CDR3 has 16 residues. Trimming at V came to 5 bases and at J to 0 bases, leaving 9 bases not matched to a gene. Written as DNA, the CDR3 is TGTGCCAGCAGCCGGACCGGACAGGCGTACCAAGAGACCCAGTACTTC. This codes for CASSRTGQAYQETQYF.

The chain joins TRBV27 to TRBJ2-3; D call uncertain. The CDR3 spans 14 residues. V shed 8 bases and J shed 2 bases, with 14 bases lying between them. Germline V CDR1 and CDR2: MNHEY, SMNVEV (reference sequence). The chain's CDR3 is CASSTQIATDTQYF. CDR3 nucleotides: TGTGCCAGCTCGACGCAAATAGCCACAGATACGCAGTATTTT.

CDR3 protein: CASRVTNQGDTQYF. The CDR3, as DNA: TGTGCCAGCAGGGTGACAAACCAGGGCGATACGCAGTATTTT. The V and J genes are TRBV6-5 and TRBJ2-3, with D possibly TRBD1 on 5 matching bases. V lost 6 bases to trimming and J lost 6 bases, with 16 bases between them. There are 14 residues in the CDR3. Germline lookup yields CDR1 MNHEY and CDR2 SVGAGI.

V is TRBV5-6 and J is TRBJ1-1; D call uncertain. Germline lookup yields CDR1 SGHDT and CDR2 YYEEEE. CDR3 length: 13 amino acids. The V gene lost 0 bases and the J gene lost 4 bases, with 7 bases spanning the gap. The CDR3 coding sequence is TGTGCCAGCAGCTTGGGACGGCCCACTGAAGCTTTCTTT. Protein product: CASSLGRPTEAFF. The entire variable domain, with the rest obtained from reference TRBV5-6 and TRBJ1-1, is as follows: DAGVTQSPTHLIKTRGQQVTLRCSPKSGHDTVSWYQQALGQGPQFIFQYYEEEERQRGNFPDRFSGHQFPNYSSELNVNALLLGDSALYLCASSLGRPTEAFFGQGTRLTVV.

This clone is a singleton in its sample. The rearrangement joins TRBV25-1 to TRBJ1-1; D gene uncertain. V gave up 0 bases and J gave up 4 bases, with 12 bases separating them. Germline CDR1 and CDR2: MGHDK and SYGVNS. The CDR3 has 15 residues. The CDR3 sequence is CASSEYAATPTEAFF. The DNA for the CDR3 is TGTGCCAGCAGTGAATATGCGGCAACTCCCACTGAAGCTTTCTTT. The entire variable domain, with the rest obtained from reference TRBV25-1 and TRBJ1-1, is as follows: EADIYQTPRYLVIGTGKKITLECSQTMGHDKMYWYQQDPGMELHLIHYSYGVNSTEKGDLSSESTVSRIRTEHFPLTLESARPSHTSQYLCASSEYAATPTEAFFGQGTRLTVV.

V usage is TRBV3-1 (or the pseudogene TRBV3-2) and J usage is TRBJ2-3; 8 bases match TRBD2. Losses at the gene ends were 6 bases for V and 6 bases for J; bases not matched to a gene: 14. Germline V CDR1 and CDR2: LGHDT, YNNKEL (reference sequence). The CDR3 consists of 16 residues. The CDR3 sequence: CASRFSGTRSSDTQYF. The CDR3 bases are TGTGCCAGCAGGTTCTCCGGGACTAGGTCAAGTGATACGCAGTATTTT.

V is TRBV10-3 and J is TRBJ1-4; possibly TRBD1 for D (6 bases). The CDR3 is 14 residues long. Germline V gives CDR1 ENHRY, CDR2 SYGVKD. Between the trimmed V and J ends, which lost 6 bases and 3 bases, there was a span of 11 bases. The CDR3 DNA sequence: TGTGCCATCAGGGATCAGGGGCCTAATGAAAAACTGTTTTTT. This gives the protein CAIRDQGPNEKLFF.

This rearrangement joins TRBV19 to TRBJ1-5; tentative D call: TRBD1 (6 bases). The CDR3 is made up of 13 amino acids. The germline V gene encodes CDR1 LNHDA and CDR2 SQIVND (reference sequence). Trimming shortened V by 6 bases and J by 7 bases, and 13 bases separated the two germline ends. CDR3 DNA: TGTGCCAGTAGGGGCCAGGGGCTGCAGCCCCAGCATTTT. It yields the protein CASRGQGLQPQHF.

In its sample, this clone was seen once. The chain combines TRBV7-3 with TRBJ1-5, with TRBD1 as a possible D gene (5 bases). Trimming cost V 1 base and J 4 bases, with 20 bases left between them. This CDR3 has 18 amino acids. The germline gives CDR1 SGHTA, CDR2 FQGTGA. CDR3 in amino acids: CASSLRTSRGRGNQPQHF. The CDR3 bases are TGTGCCAGCAGCTTAAGGACGAGCAGAGGGCGGGGGAATCAGCCCCAGCATTTT.

The chain combines TRBV9 with TRBJ2-7; D perhaps matches TRBD2 (5 bases). In germline, CDR1 is SGDLS, CDR2 YYNGEE. V lost 2 bases, J lost 6 bases, and 18 bases lay in between. This CDR3 spans 15 amino acids. The CDR3 reads CASSVEGDLRAEQYF. DNA of the CDR3: TGTGCCAGCAGCGTTGAGGGAGACCTTCGGGCCGAGCAGTACTTC.

The chain recombines TRBV28 with TRBJ2-7; a possible D gene is TRBD1 (5 bases). Trimming took 3 bases from V and 7 from J, leaving 13 bases between them. Germline lookup yields CDR1 MDHEN and CDR2 SYDVKM. The CDR3 has 13 amino acids. The DNA for the CDR3 is TGTGCCAGCAGTTTGGGTACAGGCCTTGAGCAGTACGTC. Translating it yields CASSLGTGLEQYV.

The chain carries TRBV7-9 and TRBJ2-7; no firm D call. Trimming pared 5 bases from V and 2 bases from J, leaving 19 bases between. The CDR3 runs 16 residues. Germline V gene sequence: CDR1 SEHNR, CDR2 FQNEAQ (reference sequence). The CDR3 is CASSLVLTSGAYEQYV. The CDR3 DNA reads as TGTGCCAGCAGCCTAGTACTGACTTCGGGCGCCTACGAGCAGTACGTC.

In its sample, this clone was seen many times. CDR3 sequence: CASSSGRAYEQYV. The CDR3 DNA reads as TGTGCCAGCAGCTCCGGGAGGGCCTACGAGCAGTACGTC. The chain uses TRBV7-9 and TRBJ2-7, with 8 nucleotides matching TRBD2. The trim removed 4 bases at V and 2 bases at J, leaving 1 base unmatched. Germline CDR1 reads SEHNR; CDR2 reads FQNEAQ (reference sequence). The CDR3 is 13 residues long.

J is TRBJ2-7 and V is TRBV24-1; D not resolved. This CDR3 contains 14 residues. V was cut by 7 bases and J by 7 bases, with 19 bases left in between. Germline values: CDR1 KGHDR, CDR2 SFDVKD. CDR3 amino acids: CATRILSWLGEQYV. The CDR3, as DNA: TGTGCCACCAGAATTCTTTCATGGCTTGGGGAGCAGTACGTC.

The J gene is TRBJ2-2, the V gene TRBV2; D is undetermined. V was trimmed by 2 bases and J by 7 bases, leaving 5 bases between them. This CDR3 has 12 residues. Germline lookup yields CDR1 SNHLY and CDR2 FYNNEI. CDR3 sequence reads: CASSEMVGELFF. The CDR3 DNA reads as TGTGCCAGCAGTGAAATGGTCGGGGAGCTGTTTTTT.

The chain links TRBV18 to TRBJ1-1; D is uncertain. Germline-derived CDR1 and CDR2 are KGHSH and LQKENI. The CDR3 contains 16 residues. The V end was cut by 0 bases, the J end by 0 bases, with 11 bases between. CDR3 nucleotides: TGTGCCAGCTCACCACCGTGGACGGGAATGAACACTGAAGCTTTCTTT. Protein: CASSPPWTGMNTEAFF. The full variable domain, rest sourced from reference TRBV18 and TRBJ1-1, is NAGVMQNPRHLVRRRGQEARLRCSPMKGHSHVYWYRQLPEEGLKFMVYLQKENIIDESGMPKERFSAEFPKEGPSILRIQQVVRGDSAAYFCASSPPWTGMNTEAFFGQGTRLTVV.

Points on this clone: Other DNA sequences in the sample encode the same CDR3. The chain joins TRBV6-5 to TRBJ1-2, with 8 bases matching TRBD1. V lost 0 bases, J lost 4 bases, and 1 base stayed unmatched. Germline lookup yields CDR1 MNHEY and CDR2 SVGAGI. The CDR3 spans 14 residues. This CDR3 reads CASSYSGQGYGYTF. The CDR3 nucleotides are TGTGCCAGCAGTTACTCCGGACAGGGCTATGGCTACACCTTC.

The chain employs TRBV5-1 and TRBJ2-1; possibly TRBD2 for D (6 bases). The V end lost 3 bases, the J end lost 3 bases, and 7 bases lay between the germline ends. Germline assignment: CDR1 SGHRS and CDR2 YFSETQ. The CDR3 has 13 residues. Here the CDR3 DNA reads TGCGCCAGCAGCTCGACTAGCTACAATGAGCAGTTCTTC. It codes for CASSSTSYNEQFF.

The chain carries TRBV27 and TRBJ1-5; tentatively, D is TRBD1 (6 bases). Germline-derived CDR1 and CDR2 are MNHEY and SMNVEV (reference sequence). This CDR3 region has 15 residues. Trimming cost V 6 bases and J 0 bases, with 12 bases left between them. The CDR3 nucleotides read TGTGCCAGCAGGAAACAGGGTCATAGCAATCAGCCCCAGCATTTT. As protein: CASRKQGHSNQPQHF.

The CDR3 DNA reads TGTGCCAGCAGTCCAGGACAGGGTTTAGGCTACACCTTC. Translating gives CASSPGQGLGYTF. The chain has TRBV6-6 and TRBJ1-2; 8 nucleotides align to TRBD1. The CDR3 runs 13 residues. After removal of 5 bases from V and 8 bases from J, the junction contained 7 bases not matched to a gene. The germline V gene encodes CDR1 MNHNY and CDR2 SVGAGI (reference sequence).

The rearrangement links TRBV3-1 (or the pseudogene TRBV3-2) to TRBJ1-1; TRBD1 matches 7 bases. Germline values: CDR1 LGHDT, CDR2 YNNKEL (reference sequence). Germline trimming cut 6 bases from V and 2 bases from J; bases unmatched to any gene: 9. The CDR3 runs to 15 residues. The CDR3 protein is CASSRPGGVNTEAFF. The CDR3 DNA follows: TGTGCCAGCAGTCGCCCAGGGGGGGTAAACACTGAAGCTTTCTTT.

Only one count was recorded for this clone. The chain links TRBV19 to TRBJ2-3; D may be TRBD2 (6 bases). CDR1 and CDR2 (germline): LNHDA, SQIVND (reference sequence). Between the trimmed V and J ends, which lost 4 bases and 0 bases, there was a span of 29 bases. The CDR3 has 21 residues. The CDR3 region is CASSKIRPGLTPGTSTDTQYF. The CDR3 DNA follows: TGTGCCAGTAGTAAAATCCGACCGGGTCTCACCCCTGGGACTAGCACAGATACGCAGTATTTT.

The chain links TRBV10-3 to TRBJ2-1, with a weak D call TRBD2 (5 bases). The CDR3 totals 13 residues. Germline V CDR1 and CDR2: ENHRY, SYGVKD. Trimming shortened V by 4 bases and J by 8 bases, and 12 bases separated the two germline ends. DNA for the CDR3: TGTGCCATCAGTGCGGGGAGCTTACATGAGCAGTTCTTC. It encodes CAISAGSLHEQFF.